This T cell receptor beta chain came from a study of T cells in Graves' hyperthyroidism and ophthalmopathy. General study results and limits: Also found in blood were most expanded thyroid clonotypes above 0.001.

Authors of the study amplified TCR beta CDR3 regions from RNA transcripts. The TCR CDR3 was amplified in a first-round RT-PCR using the HTBI primer set. TCRdb processed the multiplex PCR reads anew with MiXCR; each CDR3 protein has one entry. This sample has 240,000 or so distinct CDR3 sequences, with around 15% found just once. In germline, CDR1 is MNHNS, CDR2 SASEGT. V was clipped by 2 bases and J by 2 bases, with 16 bases between them. This CDR3 region has 16 residues. This clonotype has ten or more counts. The antigen is unknown. This clonotype was sampled from a woman aged 18-35 years with Graves' ophthalmopathy. The chain is built from TRBV6-1 and TRBJ2-7; D unclear. The sequenced sample consisted of blood. Written as DNA, the CDR3 is TGTGCCAGCAGTGAAAACGTTTTCCCCGCTACCTACGAGCAGTACTTC. Amino acids: CASSENVFPATYEQYF.